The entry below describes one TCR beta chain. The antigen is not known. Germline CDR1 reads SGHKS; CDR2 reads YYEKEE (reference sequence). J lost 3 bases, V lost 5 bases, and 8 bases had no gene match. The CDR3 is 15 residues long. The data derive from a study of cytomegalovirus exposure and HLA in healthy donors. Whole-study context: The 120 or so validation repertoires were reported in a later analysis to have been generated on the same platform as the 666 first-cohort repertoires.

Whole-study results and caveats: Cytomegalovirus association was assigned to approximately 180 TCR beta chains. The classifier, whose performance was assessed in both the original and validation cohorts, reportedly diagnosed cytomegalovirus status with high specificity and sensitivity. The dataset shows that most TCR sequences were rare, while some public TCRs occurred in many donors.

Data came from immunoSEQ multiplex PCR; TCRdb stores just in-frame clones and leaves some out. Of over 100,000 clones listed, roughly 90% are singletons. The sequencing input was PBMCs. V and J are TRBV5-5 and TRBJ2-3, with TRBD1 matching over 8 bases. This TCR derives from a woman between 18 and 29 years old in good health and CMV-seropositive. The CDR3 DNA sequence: TGTGCCAGCAGTCTTAGACAGGGGCAGACAGATACGCAGTATTTT. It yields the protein CASSLRQGQTDTQYF.